One and the same sample provided the 9 T cell receptor beta chains below, sequenced in a study of cytomegalovirus exposure and HLA in healthy donors. The PCR contained 60 Vbeta and 13 Jbeta primers. The data were produced by immunoSEQ multiplex PCR, yet TCRdb's version contains in-frame clones alone and is incomplete. There are some 150,000 clones in the sample; 70% occur only once, and 1.6% lies in the top ten. The sequenced material came from PBMCs. The source of these receptors is a woman in her 30s in good health and CMV-seronegative.

In nucleotides, the CDR3 is TGCGCCAGCAGCTTGGGGCTAGGGGGGGGGCTAGCCAAAAACATTCAGTACTTC. It encodes CASSLGLGGGLAKNIQYF. The chain has TRBV5-1 and TRBJ2-4, with D perhaps matching TRBD2 (7 bases). Germline CDR1 reads SGHRS; CDR2 reads YFSETQ. The CDR3 is 18 residues long. The V end was cut by 0 bases, the J end by 0 bases, with 16 bases between.

This chain connects TRBV5-8 to TRBJ2-6, with D perhaps matching TRBD1 (7 bases). From germline, CDR1 is SGHTS and CDR2 YDEGEE. The CDR3 loop spans 15 amino acids. Trimming stripped 7 bases from V and 4 bases from J, with 15 bases between. In nucleotides, the CDR3 is TGTGCCAGCGTCTCAGGGGGGACAGGGGCCAACGTCCTGACTTTC. As protein: CASVSGGTGANVLTF. Based on the CDR3 plus reference TRBV5-8 and TRBJ2-6, the full variable domain is EAGVTQSPTHLIKTRGQQATLRCSPISGHTSVYWYQQALGLGLQFLLWYDEGEERNRGNFPPRFSGRQFPNYSSELNVNALELEDSALYLCASVSGGTGANVLTFGAGSRLTVL.

J is TRBJ2-7 and V is TRBV7-6; 9 nucleotides agree with TRBD2. The CDR3 sequence is 16 residues long. After removal of 0 bases from V and 0 bases from J, the junction contained 3 bases not matched to a gene. Germline V gene data show CDR1 as SGHVS and CDR2 as FNYEAQ. DNA of the CDR3: TGTGCCAGCAGCTTAGCGGTTAGCGGGAGCTCCTACGAGCAGTACTTC. It encodes CASSLAVSGSSYEQYF. Supplemented by reference TRBV7-6 and TRBJ2-7, the full variable domain reads GAGVSQSPRYKVTKRGQDVALRCDPISGHVSLYWYRQALGQGPEFLTYFNYEAQQDKSGLPNDRFSAERPEGSISTLTIQRTEQRDSAMYRCASSLAVSGSSYEQYFGPGTRLTVT.

The gene calls are TRBV2 and TRBJ2-2; 8 bases agree with TRBD1. Per the germline V gene, CDR1 is SNHLY and CDR2 is FYNNEI. The CDR3 has 15 residues. The ends lost 6 bases at V and 6 bases at J; junction bases unmatched: 9. The CDR3 nucleotides are TGTGCCAGCAGCGGAAGACAGGGGAATCCCGGGGAGCTGTTTTTT. Amino acids: CASSGRQGNPGELFF. Full variable domain (outside the CDR3, taken from reference TRBV2 and TRBJ2-2): EPEVTQTPSHQVTQMGQEVILRCVPISNHLYFYWYRQILGQKVEFLVSFYNNEISEKSEIFDDQFSVERPDGSNFTLKIRSTKLEDSAMYFCASSGRQGNPGELFFGEGSRLTVL.

This clone has a handful of counts. V gene TRBV14 combines with J gene TRBJ2-1; D might be TRBD2 (6 bases). V was pared by 0 bases and J by 14 bases, with 14 bases between. Germline lookup yields CDR1 SGHDN and CDR2 FVKESK. The CDR3 has 13 amino acids. Written as DNA, the CDR3 is TGTGCCAGCAGCCAAGATCGCGGACTACGTAAGTTCTTC. Translating gives CASSQDRGLRKFF.

This clone appeared a few times. This rearrangement joins TRBV19 to TRBJ1-4; 7 nucleotides match TRBD1. Germline CDR1 is LNHDA and CDR2 is SQIVND (reference sequence). The ends lost 7 bases at V and 7 bases at J; junction bases unmatched: 9. The CDR3 runs 14 residues. The CDR3 nucleotides read TGTGCCAGTAATTCACAGGGGAGGAGTGAAAAACTGTTTTTT. This gives the protein CASNSQGRSEKLFF.

The chain employs TRBV7-6 and TRBJ2-7; the match to TRBD1 covers 10 bases. V shed 5 bases, J shed 6 bases, and the junction held 4 bases outside the gene matches. This CDR3 comprises 13 residues. CDR1 and CDR2 (germline): SGHVS, FNYEAQ. CDR3 sequence: CASSQGQGREQYV. The CDR3 region has the DNA TGTGCCAGCAGCCAGGGACAGGGGCGCGAGCAGTACGTC.

This clone was seen only once. This CDR3 is CASSYSNTPIGYTF. Written as DNA, the CDR3 is TGTGCCAGCAGTTACTCCAACACCCCGATTGGCTACACCTTC. The chain is built from TRBV6-6 and TRBJ1-2; D remains ambiguous. CDR1 is MNHNY and CDR2 is SVGAGI in the germline V gene (reference sequence). V was shortened by 0 bases and J by 7 bases, with 12 bases between the two germline ends. This CDR3 is built from 14 residues.

This clone was picked up a small number of times. The genes are TRBV28 and TRBJ1-2; 7 bases map to TRBD1. With V trimmed by 2 bases and J by 3 bases, 3 bases remained unmatched. This CDR3 region has 14 residues. Germline CDR1 reads MDHEN; CDR2 reads SYDVKM. The CDR3 nucleotides are TGTGCCAGCAGTTTAGGCCAGGGGGACTATGGCTACACCTTC. Translating it yields CASSLGQGDYGYTF.